This record covers a single TCR beta chain. This clonotype was seen repeatedly, ten times or more. No antigen is known for it. Base qualities were left out, and no much larger clone turns up one base away. These data come from a study of regulatory T cells in long-lasting Graves disease (TCRdb year 2021). As for the study more broadly: Patients with newly diagnosed Graves' disease had been on antithyroid drugs for under 3 months. A total of around 35 samples underwent TCR sequencing: about 13 from persistent and about 20 from newly diagnosed Graves' disease patients. The study took place in China and was registered as a clinical trial. Patients with persistent Graves' disease were compared with patients with newly diagnosed Graves' disease using TCR sequencing and RNA sequencing of peripheral blood. Overall study outcomes, separate from this receptor: Patients with persistent disease shared more public clonotypes (about 2,700) than newly diagnosed patients did (approximately 1,000). Compared with newly diagnosed patients, persistent Graves' disease patients had lower TCR Shannon entropy and fewer highly expanded clones, which suggests clonal expansion. Only the TCR beta chain was sequenced and analyzed. Because the primary lesion, thyroid tissue, could not be accessed, the study looked at peripheral blood alone. The authors noted that the small sample size was a limitation that may lower accuracy.

The protocol used for the library was multiplex PCR. Sequencing relied on an Illumina HiSeq 4000. CDR3 regions were amplified by Arm-PCR with iRepertoire HTBI primers to construct TCR beta libraries. PCR products were gel purified before sequencing. On the authors' methods: A total of 62 TRBV and more than twelve TRBJ segments were identified across samples and were used for gene usage analysis of CDR3 amino acid clonotypes. Filtered high-quality paired reads were merged into contigs using COPE and FqMerger. Contigs were aligned with BLAST to IMGT TRBV, TRBD and TRBJ reference genes, and CDR3 was defined per IMGT. Any clonotype with a frequency above 0.1% was classified as a highly expanded clone. Repertoire diversity was measured by Shannon entropy, and V-J evenness by the Gini coefficient. A clonotype found in more than one individual was treated as public. TCRdb trimmed public reads at Q25 via fastp, called clones via MiXCR and kept in-frame beta chains. Every entry covers one CDR3 protein and lists the most common genes and DNA from its rows. These V and J calls rely on TCRdb rather than the paper's analysis. A total of about 350,000 distinct CDR3 sequences appear in this sample, roughly a sixth of them only once. In total, the top ten clones hold less than 35% of the sample.

Per the publication, the time point label means: newly diagnosed GD, antithyroid drugs for less than 3 months. For both TCR sequencing and RNA sequencing, RNA was extracted from PBMCs in TRIzol. The diagnosis of Graves' disease followed American Thyroid Association guidelines. The patients came from an endocrinology department in Xi'an, China. Each patient gave approximately 10 milliliters of peripheral blood, collected in an EDTA anticoagulant tube. Ficoll Paque Plus density gradient separation was used to isolate PBMCs, and no further T cell sorting was performed. An Agilent 2100 Bioanalyzer and agarose gel were used to check RNA quality, while a NanoDrop 2000 measured RNA concentration. These sequences were also reported in another study, on T cells in Graves' hyperthyroidism and ophthalmopathy. Reported in the second study: A patient counted as having stable Graves' hyperthyroidism if no progression to ophthalmopathy occurred over 18 months of follow-up. Hyperthyroidism patients were aged 18 to 65 years and newly diagnosed, with disease duration of less than 2 months. Any patient with an uncontrolled infection, another autoimmune disease, pregnancy or lactation was excluded. Clinical symptoms, serum thyroxine and TRAb, thyroid ultrasound, and orbital computed tomography formed the basis for the diagnoses. The first round of RT-PCR for the TCR CDR3 was performed with the HTBI primer set and the Qiagen OneStep RT-PCR kit. Most expanded thyroid clonotypes (frequency above 0.001) were also detected in blood, a finding suggesting that blood repertoires may reflect thyroid immune responses. Ophthalmopathy was separated from stable hyperthyroidism by a 13 V-J signature model, with just over 85% sensitivity and about 81% specificity obtained in cross-validation and 80%/75% obtained in testing. In validation, progression to ophthalmopathy was predicted by the model with more than 65% sensitivity and roughly 76% specificity, a median of roughly 6 months before onset. To identify TCR V-J signatures that set the groups apart, the researchers used a discovery cohort of about a hundred patients, made up of 40 to 45 with Graves' ophthalmopathy and about 60 with stable Graves' hyperthyroidism. Prospective prediction of ophthalmopathy was tested in an independent validation cohort of 18 to 20 hyperthyroidism patients and around 16 patients who later progressed to ophthalmopathy. The 85 to 100 discovery patients were divided at random into training and test sets in a 7:3 ratio. The study also compared thyroid tissue and blood T-cell repertoires from more than five Graves' hyperthyroidism patients. After sampling, hyperthyroidism patients received methimazole starting at 30 mg daily, and ophthalmopathy patients received high-dose intravenous methylprednisolone. Libraries were constructed in a second round of multiplex PCR, after which size selection and purification were carried out. Libraries were sequenced paired-end with 100 bp reads on an Illumina HiSeq2000. SOAPnuke was used to process the raw data, with reads discarded if the reads contained adapters or uncalled bases, had a mean Phred below 15, or lacked an exact constant-primer or identifier match. High-quality paired reads were merged using COPE v1.2.5, and each unique nucleotide sequence was defined as a clonotype. MiTCR v1.1 was used to align clonotypes to the IMGT TRBV, TRBD and TRBJ reference segments. The analysis was restricted to V-J combinations with a frequency above 0.0001, which together covered 99.2% of the repertoires. A TCS score was defined as the ratio of F50 (clonal expansion) to E x V (chaos), with BLOSUM62-based TCRdist applied between CDR3 peptides within each V-J. Welch's t-statistics and random forest reduced 450 to 600 V-J features to about 13, which were used in a naive Bayes classifier (R e1071). No statistical method was used to fix the sample size in advance, and group allocation was not hidden from the investigators. According to the paper, TCR Vbeta CDR3 sequencing was carried out on approximately 140 peripheral blood samples, which came from 40 to 45 ophthalmopathy, around 74 hyperthyroidism and approximately 17 progressor patients.

The material sequenced was peripheral blood mononuclear cells (PBMCs), taken at new diagnosis, from a patient treated with antithyroid drugs. The sequence was collected from a man aged 35 to 55 with Graves disease. Donor details come from another sample of the same person, matched by shared clones.

The sequence in DNA is TGCGCCAGCAGCCCAGGACAGGGTACAGGGACGCAGTATTTT. It is translated as CASSPGQGTGTQYF. Recombination joined TRBV5-1 with TRBJ2-3, with 8 middle bases fitting TRBD1. Trimming removed 4 bases from V and 9 bases from J; the gene matches leave 10 bases unexplained. The germline V gene provides CDR1 SGHRS and CDR2 YFSETQ. Inclusive of the bounding cysteine and phenylalanine, the CDR3 is 14 residues long. The DNA shown is the 42-base CDR3, in frame from base 1.